The T cell receptor (beta chain) described here comes from a study of patients and donors after allogeneic stem cell transplantation (dated by TCRdb to about 2020). The CDR3 spans 14 residues, from the cysteine through the phenylalanine. CDR3 DNA is the only sequence kept; it has 42 bases, read in frame from the first base. V ends up 6 bases short and J 8 bases short, with an unmatched junction base count of 8. Sequences MNHEY (CDR1) and SMNVEV (CDR2) are obtained from the germline V gene (reference sequence). For this clonotype: Its antigen is still unknown. Per-nucleotide qualities are absent, and no much larger clonotype sits a single base away.

Libraries came from RT-PCR. The run used a NextSeq 550. The public reads were reanalyzed by TCRdb: fastp trimming at Q25, MiXCR alignment, in-frame beta chains only. Rows with a matching CDR3 protein are joined into one entry that keeps the most common DNA and genes. Recorded for this sample are 900,000 to 1,000,000 distinct CDR3 sequences; more than 15% of them occurred a single time. The top ten hold roughly 6.4% of the sample. The rearranged segments are TRBV27 and TRBJ1-2, with TRBD1 matching 11 junction bases. Sequencing was carried out using blood, either unsorted or a sorted T cell fraction (not recorded which). The TCR sequence derives from a human donor who was either an allogeneic HSCT recipient or a stem cell or donor lymphocyte infusion donor (not recorded which). It is not recorded whose cells these are; they may come from a transplant donor. CDR3 reads: CASSKDRGLYGYTF. The base sequence is TGTGCCAGCAGCAAGGACAGGGGGCTTTACGGCTACACCTTC.